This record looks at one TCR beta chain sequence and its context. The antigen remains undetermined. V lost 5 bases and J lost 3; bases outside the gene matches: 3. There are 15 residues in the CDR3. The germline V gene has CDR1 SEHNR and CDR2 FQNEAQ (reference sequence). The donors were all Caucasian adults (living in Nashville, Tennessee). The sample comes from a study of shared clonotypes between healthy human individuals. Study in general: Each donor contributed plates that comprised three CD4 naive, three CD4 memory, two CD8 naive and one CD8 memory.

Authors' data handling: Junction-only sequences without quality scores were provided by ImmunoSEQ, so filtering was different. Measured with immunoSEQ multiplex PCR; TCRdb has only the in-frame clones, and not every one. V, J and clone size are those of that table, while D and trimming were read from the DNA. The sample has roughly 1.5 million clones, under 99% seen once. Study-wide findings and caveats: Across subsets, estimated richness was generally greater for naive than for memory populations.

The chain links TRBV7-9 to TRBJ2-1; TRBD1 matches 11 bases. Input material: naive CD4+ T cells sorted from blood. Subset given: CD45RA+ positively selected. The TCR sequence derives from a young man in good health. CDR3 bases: TGTGCCAGCAGCACCGGGACAGGGGGCTACAATGAGCAGTTCTTC. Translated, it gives CASSTGTGGYNEQFF.